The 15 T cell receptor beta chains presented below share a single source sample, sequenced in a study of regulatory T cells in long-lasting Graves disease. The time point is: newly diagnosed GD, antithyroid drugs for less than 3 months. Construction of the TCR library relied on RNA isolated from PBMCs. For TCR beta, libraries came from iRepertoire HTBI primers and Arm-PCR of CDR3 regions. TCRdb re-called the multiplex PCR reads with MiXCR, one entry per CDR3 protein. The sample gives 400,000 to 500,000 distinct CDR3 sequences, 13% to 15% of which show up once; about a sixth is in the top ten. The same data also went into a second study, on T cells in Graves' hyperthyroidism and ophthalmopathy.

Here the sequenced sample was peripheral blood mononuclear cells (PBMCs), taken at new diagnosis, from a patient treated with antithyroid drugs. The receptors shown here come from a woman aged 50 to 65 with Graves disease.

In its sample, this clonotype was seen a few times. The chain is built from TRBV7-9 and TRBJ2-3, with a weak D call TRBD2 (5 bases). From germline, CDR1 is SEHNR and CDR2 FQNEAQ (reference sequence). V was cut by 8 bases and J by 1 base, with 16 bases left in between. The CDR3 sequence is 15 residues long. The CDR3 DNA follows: TGTGCCAGCCCCGGCCCCGAGGGTCGCACAGATACGCAGTATTTT. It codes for CASPGPEGRTDTQYF.

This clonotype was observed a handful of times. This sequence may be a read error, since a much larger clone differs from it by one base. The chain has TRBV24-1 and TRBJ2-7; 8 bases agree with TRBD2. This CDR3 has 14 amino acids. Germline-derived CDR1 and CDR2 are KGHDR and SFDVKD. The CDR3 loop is CATGDGLADYEQYF. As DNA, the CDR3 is TGTGCCACCGGTGATGGACTAGCAGATTACGAGCAGTACTTC.

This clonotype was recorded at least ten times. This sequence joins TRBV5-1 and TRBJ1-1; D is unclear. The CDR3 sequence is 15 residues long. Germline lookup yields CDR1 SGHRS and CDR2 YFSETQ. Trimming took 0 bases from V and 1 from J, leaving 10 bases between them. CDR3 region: CASSLEVVRNTEAFF. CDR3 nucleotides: TGCGCCAGCAGCTTGGAAGTTGTGCGGAACACTGAAGCTTTCTTT.

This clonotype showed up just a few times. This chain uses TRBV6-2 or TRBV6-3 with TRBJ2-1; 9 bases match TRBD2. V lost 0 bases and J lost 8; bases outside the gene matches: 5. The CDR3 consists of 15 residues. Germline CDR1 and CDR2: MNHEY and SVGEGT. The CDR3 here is CASSYSFSGSDEQFF. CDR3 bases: TGTGCCAGCAGTTACTCGTTTAGCGGGAGCGATGAGCAGTTCTTC.

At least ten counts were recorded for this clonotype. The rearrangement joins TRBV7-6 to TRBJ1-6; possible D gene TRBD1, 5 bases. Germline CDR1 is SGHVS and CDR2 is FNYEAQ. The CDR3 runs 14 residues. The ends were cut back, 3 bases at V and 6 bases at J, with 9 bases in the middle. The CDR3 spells CASSFEGINSPLHF. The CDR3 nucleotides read TGTGCCAGCAGCTTCGAGGGGATTAATTCACCCCTCCACTTT. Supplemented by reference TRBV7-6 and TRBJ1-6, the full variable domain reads GAGVSQSPRYKVTKRGQDVALRCDPISGHVSLYWYRQALGQGPEFLTYFNYEAQQDKSGLPNDRFSAERPEGSISTLTIQRTEQRDSAMYRCASSFEGINSPLHFGNGTRLTVT.

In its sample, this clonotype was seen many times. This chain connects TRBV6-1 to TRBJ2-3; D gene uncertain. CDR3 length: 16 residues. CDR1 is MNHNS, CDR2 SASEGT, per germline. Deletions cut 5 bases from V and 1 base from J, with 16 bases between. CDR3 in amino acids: CASSPGPAAGTDTQYF. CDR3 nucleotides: TGTGCCAGCAGTCCTGGCCCGGCCGCTGGCACAGATACGCAGTATTTT.

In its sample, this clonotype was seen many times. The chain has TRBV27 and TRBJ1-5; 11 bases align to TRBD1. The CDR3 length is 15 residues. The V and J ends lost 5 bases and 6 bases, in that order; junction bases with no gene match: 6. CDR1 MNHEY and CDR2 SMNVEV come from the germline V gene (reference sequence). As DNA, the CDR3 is TGTGCCAGCAGTGATGGACAGGGGGCTTTTCAGCCCCAGCATTTT. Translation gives CASSDGQGAFQPQHF.

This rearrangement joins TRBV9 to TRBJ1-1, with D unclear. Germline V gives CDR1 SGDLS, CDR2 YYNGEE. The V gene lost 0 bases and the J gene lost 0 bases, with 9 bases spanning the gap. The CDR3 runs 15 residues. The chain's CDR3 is CASSVGSHMNTEAFF. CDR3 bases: TGTGCCAGCAGCGTAGGCAGCCACATGAACACTGAAGCTTTCTTT.

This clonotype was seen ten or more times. The CDR3: CASSLETNTIYF. DNA for the CDR3: TGTGCCAGCAGCTTAGAGACAAACACCATATATTTT. The V call is TRBV7-6, the J call TRBJ1-3; D call uncertain. V lost 1 base to trimming and J lost 6 bases, with 4 bases between them. Germline loops: CDR1 SGHVS, CDR2 FNYEAQ. The CDR3 covers 12 residues.

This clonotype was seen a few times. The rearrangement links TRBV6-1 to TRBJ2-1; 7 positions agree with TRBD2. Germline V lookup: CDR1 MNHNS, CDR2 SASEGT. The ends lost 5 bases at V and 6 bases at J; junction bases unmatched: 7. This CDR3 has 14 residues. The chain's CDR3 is CASSRGTISNEQFF. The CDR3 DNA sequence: TGTGCCAGCAGTCGGGGGACTATCTCCAATGAGCAGTTCTTC.

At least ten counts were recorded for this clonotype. The CDR3 is CASSEPGTYGDYTF. The CDR3 DNA sequence: TGTGCCAGCAGTGAGCCCGGGACTTATGGTGACTACACCTTC. The rearrangement joins TRBV6-1 to TRBJ1-2, with D perhaps TRBD1 (5 bases). This CDR3 region has 14 residues. V shed 3 bases and J shed 10 bases, with 18 bases lying between them. The germline V gene has CDR1 MNHNS and CDR2 SASEGT.

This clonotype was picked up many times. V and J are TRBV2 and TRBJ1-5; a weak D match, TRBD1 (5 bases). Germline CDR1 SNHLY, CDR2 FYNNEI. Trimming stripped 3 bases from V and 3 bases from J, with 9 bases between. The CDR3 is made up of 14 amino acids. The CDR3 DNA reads TGTGCCAGCAGTGATGGGGGACCCAATCAGCCCCAGCATTTT. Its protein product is CASSDGGPNQPQHF. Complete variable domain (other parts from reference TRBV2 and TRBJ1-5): EPEVTQTPSHQVTQMGQEVILRCVPISNHLYFYWYRQILGQKVEFLVSFYNNEISEKSEIFDDQFSVERPDGSNFTLKIRSTKLEDSAMYFCASSDGGPNQPQHFGDGTRLSIL.

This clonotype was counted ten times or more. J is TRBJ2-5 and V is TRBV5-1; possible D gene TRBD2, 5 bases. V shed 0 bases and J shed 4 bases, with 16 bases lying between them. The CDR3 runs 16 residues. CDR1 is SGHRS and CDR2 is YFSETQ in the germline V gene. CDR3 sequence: CASSLAGIGSGETQYF. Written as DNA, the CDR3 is TGCGCCAGCAGCTTGGCCGGGATTGGGTCGGGAGAGACCCAGTACTTC.

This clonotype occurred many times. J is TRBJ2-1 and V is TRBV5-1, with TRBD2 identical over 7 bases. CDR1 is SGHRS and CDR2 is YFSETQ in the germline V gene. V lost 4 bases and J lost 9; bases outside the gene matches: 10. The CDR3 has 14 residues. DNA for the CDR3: TGCGCCAGCAGCCCGGGGGAGGGCCGGGGTGAGCAGTTCTTC. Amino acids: CASSPGEGRGEQFF.

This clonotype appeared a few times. Here the CDR3 reads CASSLDQENTGELFF. Here the CDR3 DNA reads TGTGCCAGCAGCTTAGATCAAGAAAACACCGGGGAGCTGTTTTTT. The chain combines TRBV7-2 with TRBJ2-2; no definite D call. The V gene lost 1 base and the J gene lost 2 bases, with 8 bases spanning the gap. In germline, CDR1 is SGHTA, CDR2 FQGNSA. This CDR3 has 15 amino acids.